These 21 T cell receptor beta chains came from one sample sequenced in a study of T-cell reconstitution after alpha-beta-depleted transplantation in children. The TCRbeta library incorporated unique molecular identifiers. TCRdb re-called the PCR reads through MiXCR, storing one row per CDR3 protein. The sample lists fewer than 250,000 distinct CDR3 sequences, about 15% occurring once. The specimen was PBMCs, mostly from graft donor cells, collected 360 days after TCRalphabeta/CD19-depleted stem cell transplant. All receptors derive from a male patient between 2 and 10 years old who had a stem cell transplant for acute lymphoblastic leukemia, so the T cells may come from the graft donor.

This clonotype has at least ten counts. V gene TRBV12-3 or TRBV12-4 combines with J gene TRBJ2-2, with a tentative D call TRBD1 (5 bases). This CDR3 contains 13 residues. V was trimmed by 9 bases and J by 3 bases, leaving 11 bases between them. DNA of the CDR3: TGTGCCAGTGGACCCAGGGACACCGGGGAGCTGTTTTTT. As protein: CASGPRDTGELFF.

This clonotype appeared a few times. The rearrangement links TRBV7-9 to TRBJ1-1; D is possibly TRBD1 (6 bases). Deletions cut 6 bases from V and 7 bases from J, with 12 bases between. This CDR3 spans 12 amino acids. Germline V gene data show CDR1 as SEHNR and CDR2 as FQNEAQ (reference sequence). The CDR3 sequence is CASSYDRNEAFF. Written as DNA, the CDR3 is TGTGCCAGCAGTTACGACAGGAATGAAGCTTTCTTT.

The chain employs TRBV5-1 and TRBJ1-2, with D possibly TRBD1 on 5 matching bases. This CDR3 is built from 16 residues. Per germline, CDR1 SGHRS and CDR2 YFSETQ. V was cut by 4 bases and J by 5 bases, with 21 bases left in between. The CDR3 loop reads CASSNQVSGVEYGYTF. CDR3 coding DNA: TGCGCCAGCAGCAATCAAGTCTCGGGGGTTGAGTATGGCTACACCTTC.

This clonotype was seen more than once but under ten times. V gene TRBV24-1 combines with J gene TRBJ2-1, with D perhaps TRBD1 (6 bases). CDR3 length equals 14 residues. CDR1 and CDR2 from the germline V gene are KGHDR and SFDVKD. The V end was cut by 0 bases, the J end by 8 bases, with 10 bases between. CDR3 in amino acids: CATSDLRQGHEQFF. Written as DNA, the CDR3 is TGTGCCACCAGTGATTTGCGGCAGGGGCATGAGCAGTTCTTC.

A few counts support this clonotype. The gene calls are TRBV11-2 and TRBJ2-1; 8 bases match TRBD2. The CDR3 covers 18 residues. Trimming cost V 1 base and J 0 bases; bases outside gene matches: 8. The germline V gene encodes CDR1 SGHAT and CDR2 FQNNGV. As DNA, the CDR3 is TGTGCCAGCAGCTTAGGATCTCTGAGCGGGAGCTCCTACAATGAGCAGTTCTTC. The encoded protein is CASSLGSLSGSSYNEQFF.

This CDR3 reads CSARLAGLRETQYF. CDR3 coding DNA: TGCAGCGCACGACTAGCGGGGCTCAGAGAGACCCAGTACTTC. This chain links TRBV29-1 with TRBJ2-5; 11 positions agree with TRBD2. Germline V gene sequence: CDR1 SQVTM, CDR2 ANQGSEA. The V gene end was trimmed by 7 bases and the J gene end by 4 bases; junction bases not matched to a gene: 8. The CDR3 totals 14 residues. Using reference TRBV29-1 and TRBJ2-5 for the parts outside the CDR3, the full variable domain is SAVISQKPSRDICQRGTSLTIQCQVDSQVTMMFWYRQQPGQSLTLIATANQGSEATYESGFVIDKFPISRPNLTFSTLTVSNMSPEDSSIYLCSARLAGLRETQYFGPGTRLLVL.

This clonotype was counted only a few times. This chain uses TRBV5-6 with TRBJ2-5; D not resolved. This CDR3 region has 14 residues. Germline V gene sequence: CDR1 SGHDT, CDR2 YYEEEE. The ends were cut back, 1 base at V and 4 bases at J, with 11 bases in the middle. CDR3 nucleotides: TGTGCCAGCAGCTTGAAGGGCCGCAGAGAGACCCAGTACTTC. This translates into CASSLKGRRETQYF.

This clonotype was seen a few times. The rearrangement links TRBV7-2 to TRBJ2-7; possible D gene TRBD2, 5 bases. V shed 1 base and J shed 3 bases, with 10 bases lying between them. Germline V gives CDR1 SGHTA, CDR2 FQGNSA. This CDR3 has 14 amino acids. This chain's CDR3 is CASSLVAGIYEQYF. CDR3 coding DNA: TGTGCCAGCAGCTTAGTGGCGGGCATCTACGAGCAGTACTTC.

This clonotype was found many times. The chain's CDR3 is CAIMSGREAFF. In nucleotides, the CDR3 is TGTGCCATCATGAGTGGGAGAGAAGCTTTCTTT. This sequence joins TRBV10-3 and TRBJ1-1; D is ambiguous. The V gene's germline CDR1 is ENHRY and CDR2 SYGVKD. This CDR3 is built from 11 residues. Trimming took 7 bases from V and 8 from J, leaving 11 bases between them.

This clonotype has at least ten counts. V and J are TRBV15 and TRBJ2-5; D is uncertain. V gave up 0 bases and J gave up 5 bases, with 10 bases separating them. The CDR3 spans 14 residues. CDR1 is LNHNV and CDR2 is YYDKDF in the germline V gene (reference sequence). This CDR3 is CATSRDKATETQYF. The DNA of the CDR3 is TGTGCCACCAGCAGAGATAAGGCGACGGAGACCCAGTACTTC.

The table lists this clonotype with a few counts. The rearrangement joins TRBV5-6 to TRBJ2-5; D ambiguous. This CDR3 spans 15 amino acids. Germline assignment: CDR1 SGHDT and CDR2 YYEEEE. V was trimmed by 6 bases and J by 2 bases, leaving 17 bases between them. For the CDR3, the DNA is TGTGCCAGCAATTCCAGAATTGCGACACAAGAGACCCAGTACTTC. Protein product: CASNSRIATQETQYF.

This rearrangement joins TRBV21-1 to TRBJ2-3; TRBD1 is the table's D call, not checked against the DNA. TRBV21-1 is noted as a pseudogene. The CDR3 runs 20 residues. CDR3 residues: CASRNPNRGPTAKSSDTQYF. The CDR3 DNA reads TGTGCCAGCAGGAACCCGAACAGGGGACCTACAGCAAAATCCTCAGATACGCAGTATTTT.

This clonotype was counted a few times. The gene calls are TRBV2 and TRBJ2-5, with TRBD1 matching 12 bases. Trimming took 6 bases from V and 4 from J; bases not matched to a gene: 12. The CDR3 extends over 17 amino acids. Germline CDR1 and CDR2: SNHLY and FYNNEI. The CDR3 nucleotides are TGTGCCAGCAGGAAGACCGGGACAGGGGGCTCGGGAGAGACCCAGTACTTC. Protein sequence: CASRKTGTGGSGETQYF.

At least ten counts were recorded for this clonotype. The chain recombines TRBV12-3 or TRBV12-4 with TRBJ2-4; D is ambiguous. Trimming took 10 bases from V and 5 from J, leaving 9 bases between them. The CDR3 consists of 11 residues. The CDR3 coding sequence is TGTGCCATAACCCGTCAAAACATTCAGTACTTC. Amino acid sequence: CAITRQNIQYF.

The chain is built from TRBV5-1 and TRBJ1-2; possible D gene TRBD1, 6 bases. CDR3 size: 15 residues. Germline CDR1 SGHRS, CDR2 YFSETQ. V lost 5 bases, J lost 5 bases, and 19 bases lay in between. Written as DNA, the CDR3 is TGCGCCAGCAGGCCTGTGGGGGCTCCTGATTATGGCTACACCTTC. It translates to CASRPVGAPDYGYTF. The whole variable domain, remainder taken from reference TRBV5-1 and TRBJ1-2, is KAGVTQTPRYLIKTRGQQVTLSCSPISGHRSVSWYQQTPGQGLQFLFEYFSETQRNKGNFPGRFSGRQFSNSRSEMNVSTLELGDSALYLCASRPVGAPDYGYTFGSGTRLTVV.

The chain has TRBV29-1 and TRBJ2-1; 7 nucleotides line up with TRBD2. There are 13 residues in the CDR3. The V gene end was trimmed by 3 bases and the J gene end by 6 bases; junction bases not matched to a gene: 5. Germline CDR1 is SQVTM and CDR2 is ANQGSEA. In DNA, the CDR3 is TGCAGCGTTGATCGATTAGCGGGCAATGAGCAGTTCTTC. Translation gives CSVDRLAGNEQFF.

This clonotype has a count of ten or more. The chain is built from TRBV5-1 and TRBJ2-7; no firm D call. The germline CDR1 and CDR2 sequences are SGHRS and YFSETQ. V was cut by 0 bases and J by 5 bases, with 3 bases left in between. The CDR3 contains 11 residues. The CDR3 is CASSLADEQYF. DNA of the CDR3: TGCGCCAGCAGCTTGGCGGACGAGCAGTACTTC.

This sequence joins TRBV19 and TRBJ2-1; 10 bases fit TRBD2. Trimming took 3 bases from V and 4 from J; bases not matched to a gene: 6. CDR1 is LNHDA and CDR2 is SQIVND in the germline V gene (reference sequence). The CDR3 is 16 residues long. This CDR3 is CASSILTSGPYNEQFF. Here the CDR3 DNA reads TGTGCCAGTAGTATCCTGACTAGCGGGCCTTACAATGAGCAGTTCTTC.

The chain employs TRBV2 and TRBJ2-3; 10 nucleotides align to TRBD1. CDR1 and CDR2 from the germline V gene are SNHLY and FYNNEI. The ends lost 4 bases at V and 4 bases at J; junction bases unmatched: 14. CDR3 length: 18 amino acids. CDR3 sequence reads: CASSGDRGRIEEADTQYF. CDR3 bases: TGTGCCAGCAGTGGAGACAGGGGGCGCATAGAAGAAGCAGATACGCAGTATTTT.

The CDR3, as DNA: TGTGCCACCAGCAGAGACCCAGCCATCTACGAGCAGTACTTC. Translation gives CATSRDPAIYEQYF. J is TRBJ2-7 and V is TRBV15; D gene uncertain. V lost 0 bases and J 3 bases, leaving 9 bases between the germline ends. CDR3 length equals 14 residues. Germline V gene sequence: CDR1 LNHNV, CDR2 YYDKDF (reference sequence).

This clonotype was seen a few times. The J gene is TRBJ2-5, the V gene TRBV10-3; 12 nucleotides line up with TRBD2. Looked up from germline, CDR1 is ENHRY and CDR2 is SYGVKD. Losses at the gene ends were 6 bases for V and 4 bases for J; bases not matched to a gene: 6. The CDR3 covers 15 residues. CDR3 residues: CAISRTSGVIETQYF. In nucleotides, the CDR3 is TGTGCCATCAGCAGGACTAGCGGGGTAATAGAGACCCAGTACTTC.